The present entry profiles one T cell receptor (beta chain) with its context. This entry belongs to a study of long-term antiretroviral therapy in people with HIV. An immunoSEQ assay, version v3.0, was performed at survey level. Some clones are missing from TCRdb's copy, which holds only in-frame ones; the method was immunoSEQ multiplex PCR. The sample includes fewer than 20,000 clones, 75% to 85% of them seen just once. The CDR3 loop spans 16 amino acids. Trimming pared 5 bases from V and 1 base from J, leaving 17 bases between. Germline CDR1 reads LNHDA; CDR2 reads SQIVND (reference sequence). Source: unsorted PBMCs, taken 0.3 years before starting antiretroviral therapy. This chain connects TRBV19 to TRBJ1-2; D is unclear. This TCR derives from a middle-aged man with HIV. The CDR3 reads CASSSLITEFNYGYTF. The CDR3 DNA reads TGTGCCAGTAGTTCTCTCATCACTGAGTTTAACTATGGCTACACCTTC.